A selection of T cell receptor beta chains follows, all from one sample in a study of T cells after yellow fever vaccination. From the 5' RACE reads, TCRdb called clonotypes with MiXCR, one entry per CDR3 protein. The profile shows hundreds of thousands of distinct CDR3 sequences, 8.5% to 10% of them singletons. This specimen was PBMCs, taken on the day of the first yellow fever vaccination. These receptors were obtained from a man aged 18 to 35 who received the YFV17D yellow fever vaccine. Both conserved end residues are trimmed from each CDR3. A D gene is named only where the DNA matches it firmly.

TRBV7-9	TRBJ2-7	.	ASSPKIYEQY
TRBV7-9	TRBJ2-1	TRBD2	ASSGRGGEQF
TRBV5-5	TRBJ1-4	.	ASSMRQADARKLF
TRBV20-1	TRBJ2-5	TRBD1	SGTGGADGETQY
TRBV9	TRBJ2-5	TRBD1	ASSVQGESETQY
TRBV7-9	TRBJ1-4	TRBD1	ASSLFRDSATNEKLF
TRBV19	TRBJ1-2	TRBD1	ASSIFGQGNYGYT
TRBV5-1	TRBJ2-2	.	ASSRGGTGELF
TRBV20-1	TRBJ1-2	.	SARAGYGYT
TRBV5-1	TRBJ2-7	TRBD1	ASSLGQGAREQY
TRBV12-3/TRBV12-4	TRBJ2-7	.	ASSFGGWEQY
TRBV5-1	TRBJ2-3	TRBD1	ASSSGQSLGTYDTDTQY
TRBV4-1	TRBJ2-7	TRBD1	ASSDNHRQGGYEQY
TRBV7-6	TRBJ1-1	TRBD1	ASSPMTGGTEAF
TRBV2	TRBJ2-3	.	ASSYTDTQY
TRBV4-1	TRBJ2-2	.	ASSVVEDTGELF
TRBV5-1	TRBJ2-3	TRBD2	ASSAGELADTQY
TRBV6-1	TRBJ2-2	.	ASRLTGAGGELF
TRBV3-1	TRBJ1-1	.	ASSHWNNTEAF
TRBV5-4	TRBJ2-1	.	ASSTGRGSSYNEQF